Below, 20 T cell receptor beta chains from the same sample are listed, as sequenced in a study of OX40 agonist ivuxolimab in advanced cancers. Repertoires were generated with immunoSEQ multiplex PCR, while TCRdb's copy carries only in-frame clones and drops some. The top ten hold more than 0.8% of the sample, which has some 95,000 clones, about 88% seen once. The source material was CD4+ or CD8+ T cells sorted from blood, sampled in a trial of the OX40 agonist ivuxolimab. Every receptor here comes from an adult with an advanced solid tumor such as melanoma, head and neck, liver or kidney cancer.

V gene TRBV7-8 combines with J gene TRBJ2-1; 9 nucleotides line up with TRBD1. V gave up 5 bases and J gave up 5 bases; unmatched junction bases: 10. The CDR3 is 16 amino acids. Germline V gene data show CDR1 as SGHVS and CDR2 as FQNEAQ. In nucleotides, the CDR3 is TGTGCCAGCAGCCAAAGCGGGACAGGGAAAAACAATGAGCAGTTCTTC. The encoded protein is CASSQSGTGKNNEQFF.

This clone was seen once. The gene calls are TRBV28 and TRBJ2-7, with D possibly being TRBD1 (5 bases). V lost 0 bases and J lost 2, with 5 bases in between. Germline V gives CDR1 MDHEN, CDR2 SYDVKM. This CDR3 has 13 amino acids. DNA for the CDR3: TGTGCCAGCAGTTTATGGGACACCTACGAGCAGTACTTC. It specifies CASSLWDTYEQYF.

The chain joins TRBV7-2 to TRBJ2-1, with 7 bases fitting TRBD2. V was clipped by 6 bases and J by 10 bases; unmatched bases: 12. This CDR3 is built from 14 residues. From germline, CDR1 is SGHTA and CDR2 FQGNSA. CDR3 nucleotides: TGTGCCAGCAGTCCTAGCCCCCCCGGGAGGGAGCAGTTCTTC. It translates to CASSPSPPGREQFF.

This rearrangement joins TRBV7-2 to TRBJ2-2; D is perhaps TRBD1 or TRBD2 (6 bases each). CDR1 SGHTA and CDR2 FQGNSA come from the germline V gene. There are 13 residues in the CDR3. Trimming cost V 3 bases and J 9 bases, with 11 bases left between them. In DNA, the CDR3 is TGTGCCAGCAGCTTTCTGGGGGGCAGGGAGCTGTTTTTT. This codes for CASSFLGGRELFF.

This clone was observed a few times. The chain is built from TRBV7-2 and TRBJ2-2; D gene unclear. Germline CDR1 is SGHTA and CDR2 is FQGNSA. V lost 1 base to trimming and J lost 8 bases, with 11 bases between them. The CDR3 extends over 14 amino acids. CDR3 nucleotides: TGTGCCAGCAGCTTAGTTAGGTCCCTGGGGGAGCTGTTTTTT. This translates into CASSLVRSLGELFF.

The CDR3 DNA reads TGTGCCAGCAGTCGGGACAGCTACATGAACACTGAAGCTTTCTTT. Its translation: CASSRDSYMNTEAFF. The chain is built from TRBV25-1 and TRBJ1-1, with 7 positions matching TRBD1. Trimming cost V 5 bases and J 0 bases; bases outside gene matches: 6. The CDR3 loop spans 15 amino acids. Germline V gene lookup returns CDR1 MGHDK and CDR2 SYGVNS.

In the case of this clone: A junction end diverges from the germline sequence, so it may reflect a read error. V gene TRBV5-3 combines with J gene TRBJ1-2; D is unclear. TRBV5-3 is identified as an open reading frame with a role that is uncertain. CDR3 size: 8 residues. The DNA for the CDR3 is TGTGCCTCGTGCCCAACTGGCTTC. Translation gives CASCPTGF.

This clone was observed a handful of times. The chain joins TRBV19 to TRBJ1-6; no definite D call. The V and J ends lost 5 bases and 6 bases respectively, with 5 bases between them. The CDR3 is made up of 12 amino acids. Germline V gene data show CDR1 as LNHDA and CDR2 as SQIVND (reference sequence). CDR3 residues: CASSAINSPLHF. The CDR3 coding sequence is TGTGCCAGTAGTGCCATTAATTCACCCCTCCACTTT.

The rearrangement joins TRBV10-3 to TRBJ1-2; the D is unclear. The germline gives CDR1 ENHRY, CDR2 SYGVKD. V lost 4 bases to trimming and J lost 2 bases, with 8 bases between them. The CDR3 runs to 13 residues. CDR3 sequence: CAISVEGNYGYTF. The CDR3 nucleotides read TGTGCCATCAGTGTCGAGGGAAACTATGGCTACACCTTC.

The V gene is TRBV5-1, the J gene TRBJ2-1; 7 nucleotides align to TRBD2. The CDR3 totals 15 residues. The germline V gene encodes CDR1 SGHRS and CDR2 YFSETQ. Losses at the gene ends were 0 bases for V and 6 bases for J; bases not matched to a gene: 6. CDR3 in amino acids: CASSLGPGGSNEQFF. The CDR3 DNA reads TGCGCCAGCAGCTTGGGCCCGGGAGGTTCCAATGAGCAGTTCTTC. The full variable domain, with the rest looked up from reference TRBV5-1 and TRBJ2-1, is KAGVTQTPRYLIKTRGQQVTLSCSPISGHRSVSWYQQTPGQGLQFLFEYFSETQRNKGNFPGRFSGRQFSNSRSEMNVSTLELGDSALYLCASSLGPGGSNEQFFGPGTRLTVL.

The chain has TRBV5-1 and TRBJ2-7; no definite D call. CDR1 and CDR2 from the germline V gene are SGHRS and YFSETQ. This CDR3 region has 14 residues. Trimming took 4 bases from V and 0 from J, leaving 11 bases between them. CDR3 in amino acids: CASSDPAGSYEQYF. The CDR3 DNA reads TGCGCCAGCAGCGACCCCGCAGGCTCCTACGAGCAGTACTTC. Based on the CDR3 plus reference TRBV5-1 and TRBJ2-7, the full variable domain is KAGVTQTPRYLIKTRGQQVTLSCSPISGHRSVSWYQQTPGQGLQFLFEYFSETQRNKGNFPGRFSGRQFSNSRSEMNVSTLELGDSALYLCASSDPAGSYEQYFGPGTRLTVT.

The chain links TRBV7-2 to TRBJ2-3; 8 positions match TRBD1. V lost 5 bases and J lost 4; bases outside the gene matches: 5. CDR3 size: 14 residues. From germline, CDR1 is SGHTA and CDR2 FQGNSA. In DNA, the CDR3 is TGTGCCAGCAGCCCGGACAGGGCCCCAGATACGCAGTATTTT. Translating it yields CASSPDRAPDTQYF.

By sample fraction, this clone is medium-sized. The chain joins TRBV30 to TRBJ2-1, with TRBD2 as a possible D gene (6 bases). In germline, CDR1 is GTSNPN, CDR2 SVGIG (reference sequence). Trimming pared 0 bases from V and 5 bases from J, leaving 14 bases between. The length of the CDR3 is 15 residues. CDR3 loop: CAWSVRGKRDNEQFF. DNA of the CDR3: TGTGCCTGGAGTGTACGCGGGAAAAGGGACAATGAGCAGTTCTTC.

The chain employs TRBV6-1 and TRBJ1-1; D gene ambiguous. The CDR3 has 14 residues. Germline V gives CDR1 MNHNS, CDR2 SASEGT. Trimming shortened V by 8 bases and J by 0 bases, and 13 bases separated the two germline ends. As DNA, the CDR3 is TGTGCCAGCCGCCTGGACGGATTGAACACTGAAGCTTTCTTT. Encoded protein: CASRLDGLNTEAFF.

The gene calls are TRBV6-1 and TRBJ2-3; no firm D call. Germline values: CDR1 MNHNS, CDR2 SASEGT. The CDR3 extends over 17 amino acids. Between the trimmed V and J ends, which lost 0 bases and 0 bases, there was a span of 13 bases. The chain's CDR3 is CASSEARVAISTDTQYF. CDR3 nucleotide sequence: TGTGCCAGCAGTGAAGCCCGGGTGGCCATCAGCACAGATACGCAGTATTTT.

The CDR3 DNA reads as TGCGCCAGCAGTGAGGTGGGACAGGGTCGGGGGACGCAGTATTTT. Its translation is CASSEVGQGRGTQYF. The chain uses TRBV10-2 and TRBJ2-3; 9 bases match TRBD1. The J segment lost 9 bases and the V segment lost 2 bases, leaving 9 bases of the junction unmatched. CDR1 is WSHSY and CDR2 is SAAADI in the germline V gene. This CDR3 has 15 amino acids.

The V and J genes are TRBV10-2 and TRBJ1-3, with unresolved D. The CDR3 spans 11 residues. Trimming pared 6 bases from V and 2 bases from J, leaving 2 bases between. The germline V gene has CDR1 WSHSY and CDR2 SAAADI. CDR3 bases: TGCGCCAGCAGGGCTGGAAACACCATATATTTT. This gives the protein CASRAGNTIYF.

The chain couples TRBV30 to TRBJ1-5; 7 positions agree with TRBD1. V was pared by 1 base and J by 7 bases, with 10 bases of the junction left unmatched. Per germline, CDR1 GTSNPN and CDR2 SVGIG (reference sequence). CDR3 length: 15 residues. The CDR3: CAWSAGAGGMQPQHF. CDR3 nucleotide sequence: TGTGCCTGGAGTGCAGGGGCAGGGGGGATGCAGCCCCAGCATTTT.

The chain carries TRBV28 and TRBJ2-7; TRBD2 might be the D (6 bases). Germline-derived CDR1 and CDR2 are MDHEN and SYDVKM. The CDR3 spans 16 residues. V was shortened by 4 bases and J by 2 bases, with 18 bases between the two germline ends. The DNA for the CDR3 is TGTGCCAGCAGTTATACGGGACTTCCTGAGGCCTACGAGCAGTACTTC. Translating gives CASSYTGLPEAYEQYF.

The chain joins TRBV28 to TRBJ1-4, with a tentative D call TRBD1 (5 bases). This CDR3 is 12 amino acids long. The germline V and J ends were trimmed by 5 bases and 5 bases, with 6 bases remaining between them. Germline CDR1 is MDHEN and CDR2 is SYDVKM. CDR3: CASSRQNEKLFF. The DNA for the CDR3 is TGTGCCAGCAGTCGACAGAATGAAAAACTGTTTTTT.